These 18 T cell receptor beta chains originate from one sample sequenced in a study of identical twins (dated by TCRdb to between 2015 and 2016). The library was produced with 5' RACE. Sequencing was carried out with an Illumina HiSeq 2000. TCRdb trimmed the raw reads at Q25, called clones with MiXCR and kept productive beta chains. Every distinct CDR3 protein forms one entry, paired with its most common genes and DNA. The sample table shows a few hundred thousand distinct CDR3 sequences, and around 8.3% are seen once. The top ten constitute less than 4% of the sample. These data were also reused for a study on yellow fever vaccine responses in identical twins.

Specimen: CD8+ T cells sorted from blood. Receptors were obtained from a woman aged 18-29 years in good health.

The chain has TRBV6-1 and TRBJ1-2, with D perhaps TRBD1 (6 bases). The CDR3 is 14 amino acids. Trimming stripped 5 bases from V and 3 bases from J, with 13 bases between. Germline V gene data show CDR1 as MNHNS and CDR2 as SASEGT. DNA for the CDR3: TGTGCCAGCAGTACGACAGGCGGCTACTATGGCTACACCTTC. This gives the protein CASSTTGGYYGYTF.

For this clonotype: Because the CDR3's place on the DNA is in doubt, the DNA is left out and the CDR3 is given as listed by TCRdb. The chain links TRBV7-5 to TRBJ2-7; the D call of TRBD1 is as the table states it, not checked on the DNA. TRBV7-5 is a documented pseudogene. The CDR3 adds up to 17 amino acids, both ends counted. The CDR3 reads CISVPEASGGQRYEQYF.

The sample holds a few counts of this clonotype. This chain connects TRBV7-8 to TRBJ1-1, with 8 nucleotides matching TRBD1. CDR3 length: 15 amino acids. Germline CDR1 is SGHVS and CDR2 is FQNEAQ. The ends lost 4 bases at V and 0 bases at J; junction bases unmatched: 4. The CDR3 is CASSWLTGVNTEAFF. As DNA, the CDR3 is TGTGCCAGCAGCTGGCTGACAGGGGTGAACACTGAAGCTTTCTTT.

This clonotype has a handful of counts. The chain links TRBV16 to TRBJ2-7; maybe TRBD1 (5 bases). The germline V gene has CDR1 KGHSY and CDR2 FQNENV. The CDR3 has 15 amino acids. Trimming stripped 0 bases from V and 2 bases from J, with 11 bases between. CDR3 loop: CASSQSQGKTYEQYF. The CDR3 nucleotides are TGTGCCAGCAGCCAATCCCAGGGTAAGACCTACGAGCAGTACTTC.

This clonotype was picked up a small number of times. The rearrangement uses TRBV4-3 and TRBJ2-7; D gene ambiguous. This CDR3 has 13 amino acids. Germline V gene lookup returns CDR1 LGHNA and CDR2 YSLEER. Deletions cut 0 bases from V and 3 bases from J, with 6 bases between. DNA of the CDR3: TGCGCCAGCAGCCAAGACGGCGTCTACGAGCAGTACTTC. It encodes CASSQDGVYEQYF.

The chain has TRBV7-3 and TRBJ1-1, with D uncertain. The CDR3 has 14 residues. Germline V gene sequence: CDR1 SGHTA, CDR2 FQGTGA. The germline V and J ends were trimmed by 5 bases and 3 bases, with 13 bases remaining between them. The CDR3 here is CASSPWVGDTEAFF. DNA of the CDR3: TGTGCCAGCAGCCCCTGGGTGGGAGACACTGAAGCTTTCTTT.

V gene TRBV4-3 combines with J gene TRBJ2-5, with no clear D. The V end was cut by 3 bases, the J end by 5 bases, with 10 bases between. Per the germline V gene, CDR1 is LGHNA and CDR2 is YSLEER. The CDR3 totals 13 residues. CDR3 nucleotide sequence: TGCGCCAGCAGCCAGTGGATAGATGAGACCCAGTACTTC. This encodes CASSQWIDETQYF.

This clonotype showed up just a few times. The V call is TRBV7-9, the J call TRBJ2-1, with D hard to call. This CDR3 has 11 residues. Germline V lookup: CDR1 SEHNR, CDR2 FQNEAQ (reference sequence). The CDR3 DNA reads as TGTTCCGGGTATCTCTACAATGAGCAGTTCTTC. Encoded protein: CSGYLYNEQFF.

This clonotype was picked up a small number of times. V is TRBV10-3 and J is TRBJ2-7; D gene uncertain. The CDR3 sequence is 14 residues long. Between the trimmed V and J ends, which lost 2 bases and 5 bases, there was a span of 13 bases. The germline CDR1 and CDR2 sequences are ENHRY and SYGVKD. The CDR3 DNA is TGTGCCATCAGTGAGGGCACCTCTGGCCACGAGCAGTACTTC. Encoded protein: CAISEGTSGHEQYF.

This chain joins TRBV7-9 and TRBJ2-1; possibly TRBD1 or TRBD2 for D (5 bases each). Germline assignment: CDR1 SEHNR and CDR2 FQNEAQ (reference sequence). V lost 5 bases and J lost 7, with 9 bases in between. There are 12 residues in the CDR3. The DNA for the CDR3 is TGTGCCAGCAGCCGGGACGGAAATGAGCAGTTCTTC. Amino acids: CASSRDGNEQFF.

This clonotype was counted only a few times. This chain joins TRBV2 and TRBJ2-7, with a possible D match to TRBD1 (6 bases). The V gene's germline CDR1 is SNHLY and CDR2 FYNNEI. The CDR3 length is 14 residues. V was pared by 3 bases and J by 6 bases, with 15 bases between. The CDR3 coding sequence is TGTGCCAGCAGTGATCTACAGGGAGTATCCGAGCAGTACTTC. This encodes CASSDLQGVSEQYF.

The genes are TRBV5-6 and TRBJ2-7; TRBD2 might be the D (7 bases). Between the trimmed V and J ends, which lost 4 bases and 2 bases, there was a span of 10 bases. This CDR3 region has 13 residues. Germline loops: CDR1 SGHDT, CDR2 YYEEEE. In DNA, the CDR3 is TGTGCCAGCAGCGCGGGGGCCCCCTACGAGCAGTACTTC. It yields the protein CASSAGAPYEQYF.

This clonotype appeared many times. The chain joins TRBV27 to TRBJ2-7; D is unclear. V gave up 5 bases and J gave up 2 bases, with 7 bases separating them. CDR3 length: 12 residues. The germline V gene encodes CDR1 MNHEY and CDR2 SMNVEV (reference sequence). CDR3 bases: TGTGCCAGCAGTCGCCTCCCCTACGAGCAGTACTTC. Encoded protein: CASSRLPYEQYF.

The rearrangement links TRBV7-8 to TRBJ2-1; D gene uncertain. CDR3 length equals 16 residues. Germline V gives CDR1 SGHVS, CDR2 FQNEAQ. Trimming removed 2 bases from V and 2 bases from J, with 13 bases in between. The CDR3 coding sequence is TGTGCCAGCAGCTTATTGGAGATTAGAACCTACAATGAGCAGTTCTTC. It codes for CASSLLEIRTYNEQFF.

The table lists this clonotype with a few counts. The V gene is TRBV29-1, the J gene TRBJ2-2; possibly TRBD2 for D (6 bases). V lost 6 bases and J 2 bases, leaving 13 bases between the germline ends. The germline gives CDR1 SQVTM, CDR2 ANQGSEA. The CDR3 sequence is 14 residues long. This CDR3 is CSVWAEGNTGELFF. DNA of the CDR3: TGCAGCGTCTGGGCGGAGGGCAACACCGGGGAGCTGTTTTTT.

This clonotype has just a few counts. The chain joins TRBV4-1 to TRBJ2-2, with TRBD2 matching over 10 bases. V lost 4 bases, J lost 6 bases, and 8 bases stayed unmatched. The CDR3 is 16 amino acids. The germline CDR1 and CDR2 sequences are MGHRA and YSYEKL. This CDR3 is CASSLDPGTSAGELFF. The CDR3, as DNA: TGCGCCAGCAGCCTAGATCCTGGGACTAGCGCCGGGGAGCTGTTTTTT.

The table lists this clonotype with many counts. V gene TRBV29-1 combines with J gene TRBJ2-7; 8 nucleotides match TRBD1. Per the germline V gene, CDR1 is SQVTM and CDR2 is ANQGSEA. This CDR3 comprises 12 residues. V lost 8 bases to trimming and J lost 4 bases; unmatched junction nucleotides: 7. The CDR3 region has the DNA TGCAGCACGACGGACAGGGAGTACGAGCAGTACTTC. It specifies CSTTDREYEQYF.

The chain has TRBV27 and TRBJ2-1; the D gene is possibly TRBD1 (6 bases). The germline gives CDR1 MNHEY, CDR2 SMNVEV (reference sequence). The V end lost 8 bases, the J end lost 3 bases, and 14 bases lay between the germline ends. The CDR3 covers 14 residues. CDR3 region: CASSLGGFYNEQFF. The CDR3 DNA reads TGTGCCAGCTCTCTAGGGGGTTTCTACAATGAGCAGTTCTTC.